This T cell receptor (beta chain) emerged from a study of blood T cell repertoires in COVID-19 (dated by TCRdb to about 2020). Background for the entire study: Collaborator samples came from the United States, Italy and Spain and covered acute and convalescent phases of COVID-19. The prospective study material was composed of cDNA or gDNA derived from T cells, B-cell-depleted T cells, or PBMCs. Subjects who had been exposed to COVID-19, were actively infected with it, or had recovered from it provided the deeply sampled blood TCRbeta repertoires that made up the dataset. The repertoires were released in a freely available public database intended as a resource for research on the immune response to SARS-CoV-2. Samples came from the ongoing ImmuneRACE study (first 160 participants) plus 1,254 subjects from 6 global collaborators. The sample metadata nearly always contained a de-identified subject ID, COVID-19 status, age in years and sex. Where available, HLA class I and class II types were taken from metadata supplied by the sample provider and were not determined by assay-based typing.

Including the terminal cysteine and phenylalanine, the CDR3 comprises 14 residues. Of all the DNA, just the CDR3 is kept, 42 bases in frame from base 1. Based on the germline V gene, the CDR1 and CDR2 sequences are WSHSY and SAAADI. At the junction V is shortened by 4 bases and J by 2 bases; bases outside the gene matches: 4. On the study overall, not on this receptor specifically: Clinical and demographic metadata were provided uncurated, with the amount varying by source and participant.

TCRbeta CDR3 regions were amplified from genomic DNA by means of the immunoSEQ Assay, a bias-controlled multiplex PCR. The paper's data handling went like this. Within the assay, amplification of reference gene primers was used to estimate how many nucleated cells each sample contained. Sequence reads were collapsed and filtered to measure the absolute abundance of every unique TCRbeta CDR3 rearrangement. For each sample, productive Simpson clonality was calculated by taking the square root of Simpson's diversity index across productive rearrangements. Entries here come from immuneACCESS through TCRdb and include only in-frame sequences with V and J called. Some clones fail to appear in such tables; in the studies checked, an unresolved V gene covers under half of the shortfall, and the cause of the remainder is unknown. The DNA gave D and trimming, while V, J and clone size come from that table. Recorded for this sample are more than 85,000 clones; more than 65% of them occurred a single time. Over 3.5% of the sample is held by the ten biggest clonotypes.

Each collaborating institution followed its own protocols to collect whole blood in K2EDTA tubes. For TCRbeta analysis, collaborators shipped samples as frozen whole blood, isolated PBMCs, or DNA extracted from either of those sample types. About this clone: Its antigen has not been determined. Base qualities were left out, and no much larger clone turns up one base away.

The TCR originated in an elderly woman with acute or convalescent COVID-19. Here the chain combines TRBV10-2 and TRBJ1-1; 7 central nucleotides agree with TRBD1. The sequenced material came from peripheral blood. The DNA sequence follows: TGCGCCAGCAGTGGAGAAGGGGGCAACACTGAAGCTTTCTTT. The translation is CASSGEGGNTEAFF.